This T cell receptor (beta chain) was captured in a study of Tregs in tolerant kidney transplant recipients. Whole-study results and caveats: This study did not directly address biological reproducibility.

Worth noting for this clone: What it binds is unknown.

Recipients received nonmyeloablative bone marrow transplants from related graft donors, with transient mixed chimerism. Unstimulated Tregs (CD4+CD25+CD127-) and CD4+CD25- non-Tregs were sorted from PBMCs. CDR1 and CDR2 from the germline V gene are SGHKS and YYEKEE (reference sequence). The CDR3 has 16 residues. J was trimmed by 0 bases and V by 7 bases; bases with no gene match: 9. Measured with immunoSEQ multiplex PCR; TCRdb has only the in-frame clones, and not every one. The table has tens of thousands of clones, 91% seen once; the top ten hold roughly 15%. Source: CD8+ T cells from blood (PBMCs), taken 24 months after the transplant. This TCR was recovered from a human patient who received a combined kidney and bone marrow transplant. A share of the T cells may be of graft donor origin. V gene TRBV5-5 combines with J gene TRBJ2-1, with TRBD2 matching over 8 bases. CDR3 sequence (DNA): TGTGCCAGCCGGGGGGGTGCCTATAGCTCCTACAATGAGCAGTTCTTC. Translating it yields CASRGGAYSSYNEQFF.